This TCR beta chain is from a study of blood T cells in healthy people across ages. Study-wide points: Naive T cell percentage showed a strong correlation with the diversity of TCR beta. A roughly linear fall in TCR beta diversity per million T cells was seen with increasing age.

Combining a sample-barcoded 5' primer with a J-beta primer mix, a second PCR ran for roughly 7 to 12 cycles. TCRdb ran MiXCR on the 5' RACE reads and lists one entry per CDR3 protein. This table holds 800,000 to 950,000 distinct CDR3 sequences, around 36% found once. Of note for this clonotype: As yet, its antigen is unknown. A much larger clonotype is one base distant, so this may be a read error. The conserved closing phenylalanine or tryptophan is absent in this CDR3, likely reflecting a read error.

The TCR was taken from a man aged 18 to 30 in good health. The sample comprised blood.

The CDR3 spells CASSLYRTATKNIQYL. DNA for the CDR3: TGTGCCAGCAGTTTATACCGGACAGCCACCAAAAACATTCAGTACTTA. The chain links TRBV28 to TRBJ2-4; weak D call: TRBD1 (6 bases). Germline V gene lookup returns CDR1 MDHEN and CDR2 SYDVKM. V was trimmed by 1 base and J by 2 bases, leaving 12 bases between them. The CDR3 totals 16 residues.